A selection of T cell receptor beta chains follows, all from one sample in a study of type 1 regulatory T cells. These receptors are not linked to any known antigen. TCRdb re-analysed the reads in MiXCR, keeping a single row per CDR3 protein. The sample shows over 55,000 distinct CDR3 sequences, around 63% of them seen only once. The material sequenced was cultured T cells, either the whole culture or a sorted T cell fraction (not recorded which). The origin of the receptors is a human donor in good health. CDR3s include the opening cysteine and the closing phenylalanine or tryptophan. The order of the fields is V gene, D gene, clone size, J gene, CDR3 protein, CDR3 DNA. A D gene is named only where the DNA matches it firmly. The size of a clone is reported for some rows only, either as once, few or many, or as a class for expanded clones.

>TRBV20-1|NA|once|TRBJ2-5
CSARKASETQYF
TGCAGTGCTAGAAAGGCTAGCGAGACCCAGTACTTC
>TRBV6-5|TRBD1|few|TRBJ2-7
CASGVQGGADHF
TGTGCCAGCGGTGTTCAAGGGGGCGCAGATCACTTC
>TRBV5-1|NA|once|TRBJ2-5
CASRPPGRPETQYF
TGCGCCAGCAGACCCCCAGGACGCCCGGAGACCCAGTACTTC
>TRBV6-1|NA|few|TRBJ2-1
CASSEDTHNEQFF
TGTGCCAGCAGTGAGGACACGCACAATGAGCAGTTCTTC
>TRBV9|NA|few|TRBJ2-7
CASSQGTLGTYEQYF
TGTGCCAGCAGCCAGGGGACTCTAGGAACATACGAGCAGTACTTC
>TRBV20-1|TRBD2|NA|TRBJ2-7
CSADSGRAYEQYF
TGCAGTGCTGATAGCGGGAGGGCCTACGAGCAGTACTTC
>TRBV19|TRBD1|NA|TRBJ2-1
CASSTGQGASGFSYNEQFF
TGTGCCAGTAGTACCGGACAGGGGGCTTCAGGGTTCTCCTACAATGAGCAGTTCTTC
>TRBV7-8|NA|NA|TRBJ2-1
CASSLQAGASTREQFF
TGTGCCAGCAGCTTACAGGCAGGGGCAAGCACACGGGAGCAGTTCTTC
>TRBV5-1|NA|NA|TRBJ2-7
CASSLGGALYEQYF
TGCGCCAGCAGCTTGGGAGGGGCACTATACGAGCAGTACTTC
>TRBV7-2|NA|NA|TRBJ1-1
CASSLARRGLNPEAFF
TGTGCCAGCAGCTTAGCGCGAAGGGGGTTGAACCCTGAAGCTTTCTTT
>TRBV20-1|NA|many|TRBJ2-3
CSASRTDLTDTQYF
TGCAGTGCTAGCAGGACGGACCTCACAGATACGCAGTATTTT
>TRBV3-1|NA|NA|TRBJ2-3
CASSQARVTDTQYF
TGTGCCAGCAGCCAAGCCCGCGTCACAGATACGCAGTATTTT
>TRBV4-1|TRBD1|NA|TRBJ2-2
CASSQGDRDTGELFF
TGCGCCAGCAGCCAAGGGGACAGAGACACCGGGGAGCTGTTTTTT
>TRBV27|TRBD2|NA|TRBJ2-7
CASGLAGVYEQYF
TGTGCCAGTGGACTAGCGGGAGTATACGAGCAGTACTTC
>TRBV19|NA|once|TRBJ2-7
CASSIVGGSSYEQYF
TGTGCCAGTAGTATAGTCGGGGGCAGCTCCTACGAGCAGTACTTC
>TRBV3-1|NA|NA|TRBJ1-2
CASSQLQTNYGYTF
TGTGCCAGCAGCCAACTCCAGACTAACTATGGCTACACCTTC
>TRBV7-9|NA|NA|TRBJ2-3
CASSLDGGQGDTQYF
TGTGCCAGCAGCTTAGACGGGGGGCAGGGAGATACGCAGTATTTT
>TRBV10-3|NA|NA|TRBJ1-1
CAIRGTEGGNTEAFF
TGTGCCATCCGGGGGACGGAGGGGGGTAACACTGAAGCTTTCTTT
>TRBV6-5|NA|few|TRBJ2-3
CASSYSGVGRARGTQYF
TGTGCCAGCAGTTACTCGGGCGTAGGGCGGGCGAGGGGTACGCAGTATTTT
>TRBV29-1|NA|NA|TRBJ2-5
CSCDREVEETQYF
TGCAGCTGTGACAGGGAGGTTGAAGAGACCCAGTACTTC
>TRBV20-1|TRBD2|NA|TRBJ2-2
CSGTGLAGAELFF
TGCAGTGGGACGGGACTAGCGGGCGCCGAGCTGTTTTTT
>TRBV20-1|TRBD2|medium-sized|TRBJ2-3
CSARQPGGGADTQYF
TGCAGTGCTAGACAACCGGGAGGGGGGGCAGATACGCAGTATTTT
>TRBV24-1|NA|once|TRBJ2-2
CATQETGELFF
TGTGCCACCCAAGAGACCGGGGAGCTGTTTTTT
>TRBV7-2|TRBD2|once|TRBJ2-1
CASSSRTSGISYNEQFF
TGTGCCAGCAGCTCCCGGACTAGCGGGATATCCTACAATGAGCAGTTCTTC
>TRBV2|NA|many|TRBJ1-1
CASSEQGPEAFF
TGTGCCAGCAGTGAACAGGGTCCTGAAGCTTTCTTT
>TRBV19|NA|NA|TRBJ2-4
CASSIAQHIQYF
TGTGCCAGTAGTATAGCCCAACACATTCAGTACTTC
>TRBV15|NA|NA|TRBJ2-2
CATSRVLANTGELFF
TGTGCCACCAGCAGAGTTCTCGCGAACACCGGGGAGCTGTTTTTT
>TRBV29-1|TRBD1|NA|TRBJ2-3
CSVVQGADTQYF
TGCAGCGTTGTCCAGGGGGCAGATACGCAGTATTTT
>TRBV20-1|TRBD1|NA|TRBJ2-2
CSAPDRAGTGELFF
TGCAGTGCCCCGGACAGGGCAGGCACCGGGGAGCTGTTTTTT
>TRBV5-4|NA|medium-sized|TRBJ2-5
CASSALDGQETQYF
TGTGCCAGCAGCGCCTTGGACGGACAAGAGACCCAGTACTTC
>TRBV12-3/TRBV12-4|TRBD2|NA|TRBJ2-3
CASTATSGGNTQYF
TGTGCCAGCACCGCGACTAGCGGAGGGAATACGCAGTATTTT
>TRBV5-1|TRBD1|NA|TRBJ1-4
CASSLGQGSEKLFF
TGCGCCAGCAGCTTGGGACAGGGGAGCGAAAAACTGTTTTTT
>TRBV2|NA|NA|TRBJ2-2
CASSENSWTGELFF
TGTGCCAGCAGTGAGAACTCGTGGACCGGGGAGCTGTTTTTT
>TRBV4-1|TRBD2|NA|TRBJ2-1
CASSQPGGRSDEQFF
TGCGCCAGCAGCCAACCGGGCGGGAGATCGGATGAGCAGTTCTTC
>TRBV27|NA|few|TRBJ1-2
CASSLSPPGRYGYTF
TGTGCCAGCAGTTTATCCCCTCCGGGGCGCTATGGCTACACCTTC
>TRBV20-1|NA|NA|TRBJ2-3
CSAHPRESSKDTQYF
TGCAGTGCCCACCCCCGGGAGTCATCTAAGGATACGCAGTATTTT
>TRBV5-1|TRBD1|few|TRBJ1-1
CASSPTGRGTEAFF
TGCGCCAGCAGCCCGACAGGGAGGGGCACTGAAGCTTTCTTT
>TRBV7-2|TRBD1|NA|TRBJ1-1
CASSSSKDRANSEAFF
TGTGCCAGCAGCTCCTCTAAAGACAGGGCGAACAGTGAAGCTTTCTTT
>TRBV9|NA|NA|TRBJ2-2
CASNRGPGELFF
TGTGCCAGTAATCGAGGACCCGGGGAGCTGTTTTTT
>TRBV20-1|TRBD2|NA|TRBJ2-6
CSARDSGRASGANVLTF
TGCAGTGCTAGAGATAGCGGGAGGGCATCTGGGGCCAACGTCCTGACTTTC